The rows below give T cell receptor beta chains drawn from one sample of a study of vaccination and CD4 T cells after COVID-19. These TCRs' antigens remain unknown. TCRdb re-called the PCR reads with MiXCR, one entry per CDR3 protein. The sample lists fewer than 8,000 distinct CDR3 sequences; around 51% were seen once. Sequencing input: CD4+ T cells from blood, cultured in vitro. The receptors here all came from a human donor in good health. CDR3s include the opening cysteine and the closing phenylalanine or tryptophan. The D gene is left open where the match is weak. The size of a clone is reported for some rows only, either as once, few or many, or as a class for expanded clones.

CDR3: CSARKDRGPGNTIYF; DNA: TGCAGTGCTAGAAAAGACAGGGGGCCTGGAAACACCATATATTTT; J: TRBJ1-3; D: TRBD1; size: .; V: TRBV20-1
CDR3: CASSGGQWSEQFF; DNA: TGCGCCAGCTCGGGGGGCCAGTGGAGTGAGCAGTTCTTC; J: TRBJ2-1; D: .; size: .; V: TRBV4-3
CDR3: CTSSLGGGDQETQYF; DNA: TGTACCAGCAGCTTGGGTGGCGGAGATCAAGAGACCCAGTACTTC; J: TRBJ2-5; D: .; size: .; V: TRBV5-6
CDR3: CASINRKPYEQYF; DNA: TGTGCCAGCATCAATCGGAAGCCCTACGAGCAGTACTTC; J: TRBJ2-7; D: .; size: .; V: TRBV27
CDR3: CASSLAGRISGHTQYF; DNA: TGTGCCAGCAGCTTAGCAGGAAGGATCAGCGGACATACGCAGTATTTT; J: TRBJ2-3; D: .; size: .; V: TRBV7-2
CDR3: CSAFRTDTQYF; DNA: TGCAGTGCTTTTCGCACAGATACGCAGTATTTT; J: TRBJ2-3; D: .; size: .; V: TRBV20-1
CDR3: CASRGGFGRLQETQYF; DNA: TGTGCCAGCAGGGGGGGGTTCGGGAGGCTCCAAGAGACCCAGTACTTC; J: TRBJ2-5; D: TRBD2; size: .; V: TRBV2
CDR3: CASSPLVGGNTDTQYF; DNA: TGTGCCAGCAGCCCCTTGGTGGGAGGAAATACAGATACGCAGTATTTT; J: TRBJ2-3; D: .; size: few; V: TRBV7-9
CDR3: CASSPRGRGYTF; DNA: TGTGCCAGCAGCCCCCGGGGAAGGGGCTACACCTTC; J: TRBJ1-2; D: .; size: few; V: TRBV7-2
CDR3: CASSQGTGSNTGELFF; DNA: TGTGCCAGCAGCCAAGGGACAGGTTCGAACACCGGGGAGCTGTTTTTT; J: TRBJ2-2; D: TRBD1; size: .; V: TRBV12-3/TRBV12-4
CDR3: CASDLVGRGSEQYF; DNA: TGTGCCAGCGACCTAGTTGGGAGGGGATCAGAGCAGTACTTC; J: TRBJ2-7; D: TRBD2; size: .; V: TRBV6-1
CDR3: CASRRESAGELFF; DNA: TGCGCCAGCAGGAGGGAGTCCGCCGGGGAGCTGTTTTTT; J: TRBJ2-2; D: .; size: .; V: TRBV10-1
CDR3: CSATLAGGDQQYF; DNA: TGCAGTGCTACACTAGCGGGAGGCGACCAGCAGTACTTC; J: TRBJ2-7; D: TRBD2; size: .; V: TRBV20-1
CDR3: CAISDRGGRQETQYF; DNA: TGTGCCATCAGTGATAGGGGTGGGAGACAAGAGACCCAGTACTTC; J: TRBJ2-5; D: .; size: .; V: TRBV10-3
CDR3: CASSLIGSTYNEQFF; DNA: TGTGCCAGCAGTTTAATAGGCTCCACCTACAATGAGCAGTTCTTC; J: TRBJ2-1; D: .; size: .; V: TRBV28
CDR3: CASSEGTGTQPQHF; DNA: TGTGCCAGCAGTGAAGGGACAGGGACGCAGCCCCAGCATTTT; J: TRBJ1-5; D: TRBD1; size: once; V: TRBV2
CDR3: CASSLDQGRQETQYF; DNA: TGTGCCAGCAGCTTGGACCAGGGGCGCCAAGAGACCCAGTACTTC; J: TRBJ2-5; D: .; size: .; V: TRBV5-4
CDR3: CSARSEGTNEKLFF; DNA: TGCAGTGCTAGATCGGAGGGGACTAATGAAAAACTGTTTTTT; J: TRBJ1-4; D: .; size: .; V: TRBV20-1
CDR3: CASTGTGLVNQPQHF; DNA: TGTGCCAGTACCGGGACAGGGCTAGTCAATCAGCCCCAGCATTTT; J: TRBJ1-5; D: TRBD1; size: .; V: TRBV19
CDR3: CSAASRGGFGYTF; DNA: TGCAGTGCTGCATCGCGGGGGGGCTTTGGCTACACCTTC; J: TRBJ1-2; D: .; size: few; V: TRBV20-1
CDR3: CASSQGTGGYNEQFF; DNA: TGTGCCAGCAGCCAAGGGACAGGGGGCTACAATGAGCAGTTCTTC; J: TRBJ2-1; D: TRBD1; size: .; V: TRBV7-9
CDR3: CSARDRPGANGYTF; DNA: TGCAGTGCTAGAGATCGGCCGGGGGCGAATGGCTACACCTTC; J: TRBJ1-2; D: .; size: .; V: TRBV20-1
CDR3: CASRLDSWRENEQYF; DNA: TGTGCCAGCAGGTTGGACTCTTGGCGGGAAAACGAGCAGTACTTC; J: TRBJ2-7; D: .; size: .; V: TRBV7-8
CDR3: CASSSGPQAGQYF; DNA: TGTGCCAGCAGCTCCGGACCTCAGGCCGGCCAGTACTTC; J: TRBJ2-7; D: .; size: .; V: TRBV5-4
CDR3: CASSEERLALGGELFF; DNA: TGTGCCAGCAGTGAGGAGAGACTAGCTTTGGGCGGGGAGCTGTTTTTT; J: TRBJ2-2; D: TRBD2; size: .; V: TRBV6-1
CDR3: CASSFIGETQYF; DNA: TGTGCCAGCAGTTTCATTGGGGAGACCCAGTACTTC; J: TRBJ2-5; D: .; size: .; V: TRBV12-3/TRBV12-4
CDR3: CASRLAGANRETQYF; DNA: TGTGCCAGCAGATTAGCGGGAGCAAACCGCGAGACCCAGTACTTC; J: TRBJ2-5; D: TRBD2; size: .; V: TRBV6-1
CDR3: CASRGRRTTEAFF; DNA: TGTGCCAGTAGAGGGCGTCGGACCACTGAAGCTTTCTTT; J: TRBJ1-1; D: .; size: .; V: TRBV19